The entry below describes one T cell receptor beta chain. This entry is derived from a study of blood T cell repertoires in COVID-19. Across the whole study: Researchers got acute and convalescent COVID-19 samples from the United States, Italy and Spain. T cells, B-cell-depleted T cells, or PBMCs provided the cDNA or gDNA that served as material.

Germline-derived CDR1 and CDR2 are KGHSH and LQKENI. V trimming: 5 bases; J trimming: 1 base; junction bases outside the gene matches: 12. This CDR3 region has 17 residues. Source study methods: How many nucleated cells were present was estimated from reference gene primer amplification. TCRdb's copy holds only in-frame clones and misses some; the assay was immunoSEQ multiplex PCR. Clone size and the V and J calls come from that table; the DNA yielded D and trimming. Among approximately 160,000 clones listed, about four fifths were seen once. This rearrangement joins TRBV18 to TRBJ2-5, with 8 bases fitting TRBD1. The sequencing sample was made of peripheral blood. The TCR originated in a man between 65 and 85 years old who had recovered from COVID-19. Here the CDR3 DNA reads TGTGCCAGCTCATCATCTACAGGGGGAGGAGGCCAAGAGACCCAGTACTTC. Protein product: CASSSSTGGGGQETQYF.